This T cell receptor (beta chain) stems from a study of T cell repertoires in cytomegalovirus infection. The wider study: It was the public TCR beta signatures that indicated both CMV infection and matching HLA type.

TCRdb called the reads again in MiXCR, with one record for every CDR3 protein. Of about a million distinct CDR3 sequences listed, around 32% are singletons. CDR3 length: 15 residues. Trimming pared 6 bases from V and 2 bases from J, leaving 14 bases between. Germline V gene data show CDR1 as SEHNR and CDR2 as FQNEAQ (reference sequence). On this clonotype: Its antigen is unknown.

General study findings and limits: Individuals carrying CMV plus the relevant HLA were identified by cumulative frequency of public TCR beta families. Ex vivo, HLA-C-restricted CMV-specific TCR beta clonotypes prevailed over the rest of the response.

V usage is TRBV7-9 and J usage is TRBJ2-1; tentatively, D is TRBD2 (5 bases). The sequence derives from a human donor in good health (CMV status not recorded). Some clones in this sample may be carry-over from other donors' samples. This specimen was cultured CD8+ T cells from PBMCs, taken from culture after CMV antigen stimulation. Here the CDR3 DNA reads TGTGCCAGCAGTCAAGTGGGGAGCCCCTACAATGAGCAGTTCTTC. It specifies CASSQVGSPYNEQFF.